The 2 T cell receptor beta chains in this list originate from one sample, sequenced in a study of T cells in Graves' hyperthyroidism and ophthalmopathy. Authors of the study amplified TCR beta CDR3 regions from RNA transcripts. Initially, a first-round RT-PCR of the TCR CDR3 employed the HTBI primer set. From the multiplex PCR reads, TCRdb called clonotypes with MiXCR, one entry per CDR3 protein. The sample lists about 280,000 distinct CDR3 sequences; 25% to 30% were seen once. The sample taken for sequencing was blood. Source of these receptors: a man in his forties with Graves' hyperthyroidism that later progressed to Graves' ophthalmopathy.

This clonotype was counted ten times or more. The J gene is TRBJ1-1, the V gene TRBV30, with D maybe TRBD1 (5 bases). CDR1 and CDR2 (germline): GTSNPN, SVGIG (reference sequence). This CDR3 contains 13 residues. V was clipped by 7 bases and J by 1 base, with 13 bases between them. The CDR3, as DNA: TGTGCCTTCCAAGGGACCGCGAACACTGAAGCTTTCTTT. Translation gives CAFQGTANTEAFF. The full variable domain, with the rest looked up from reference TRBV30 and TRBJ1-1, is SQTIHQWPATLVQPVGSPLSLECTVEGTSNPNLYWYRQAAGRGLQLLFYSVGIGQISSEVPQNLSASRPQDRQFILSSKKLLLSDSGFYLCAFQGTANTEAFFGQGTRLTVV.

This clonotype came up many times. This chain uses TRBV20-1 with TRBJ1-1; possibly TRBD1 for D (6 bases). Germline V gene sequence: CDR1 DFQATT, CDR2 SNEGSKA (reference sequence). This CDR3 region has 15 residues. The V and J ends lost 2 bases and 0 bases respectively, with 13 bases between them. The chain's CDR3 is CSARSGRGLNTEAFF. CDR3 in DNA: TGCAGTGCTAGATCCGGCAGGGGTCTGAACACTGAAGCTTTCTTT.